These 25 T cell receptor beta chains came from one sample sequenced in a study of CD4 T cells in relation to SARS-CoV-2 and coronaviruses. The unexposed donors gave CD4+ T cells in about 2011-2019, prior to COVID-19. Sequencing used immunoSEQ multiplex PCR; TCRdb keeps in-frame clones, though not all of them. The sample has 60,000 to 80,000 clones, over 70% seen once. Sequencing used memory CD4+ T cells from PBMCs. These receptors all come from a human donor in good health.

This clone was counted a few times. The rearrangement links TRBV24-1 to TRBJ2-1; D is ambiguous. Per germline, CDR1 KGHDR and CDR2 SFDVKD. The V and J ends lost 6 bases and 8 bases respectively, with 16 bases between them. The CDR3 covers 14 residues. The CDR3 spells CATSSPLAWDEQFF. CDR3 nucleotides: TGTGCCACCAGTTCACCCCTTGCGTGGGATGAGCAGTTCTTC.

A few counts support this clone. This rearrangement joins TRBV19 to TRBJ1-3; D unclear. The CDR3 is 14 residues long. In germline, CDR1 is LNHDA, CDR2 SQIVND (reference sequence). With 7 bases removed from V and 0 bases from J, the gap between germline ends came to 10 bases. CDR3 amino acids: CASTLSGSGNTIYF. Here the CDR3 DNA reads TGTGCCAGTACCCTCTCTGGCTCTGGAAACACCATATATTTT.

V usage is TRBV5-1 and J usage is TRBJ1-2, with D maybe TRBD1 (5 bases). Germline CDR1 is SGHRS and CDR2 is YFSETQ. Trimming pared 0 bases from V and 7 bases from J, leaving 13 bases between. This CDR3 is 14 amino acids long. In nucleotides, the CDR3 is TGCGCCAGCAGCTTGGGGCCGGGGGGAAGTGGCTACACCTTC. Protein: CASSLGPGGSGYTF.

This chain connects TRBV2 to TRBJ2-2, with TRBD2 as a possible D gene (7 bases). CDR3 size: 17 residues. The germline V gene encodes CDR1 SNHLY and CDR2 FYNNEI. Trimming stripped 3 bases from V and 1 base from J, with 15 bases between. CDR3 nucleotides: TGTGCCAGCAGTGACCCGGACAGCGGGAAGAACACCGGGGAGCTGTTTTTT. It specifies CASSDPDSGKNTGELFF.

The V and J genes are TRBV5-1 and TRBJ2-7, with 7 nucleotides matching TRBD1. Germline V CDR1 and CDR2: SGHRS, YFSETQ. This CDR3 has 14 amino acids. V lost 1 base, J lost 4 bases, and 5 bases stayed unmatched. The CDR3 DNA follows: TGCGCCAGCAGCTTGACAGGGGCCTTGTACGAGCAGTACTTC. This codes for CASSLTGALYEQYF.

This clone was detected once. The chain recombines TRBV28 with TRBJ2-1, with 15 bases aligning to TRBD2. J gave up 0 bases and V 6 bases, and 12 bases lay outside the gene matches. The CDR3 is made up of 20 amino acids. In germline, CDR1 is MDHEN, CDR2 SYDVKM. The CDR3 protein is CASRADLGTSGGSSYNEQFF. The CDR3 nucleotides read TGTGCCAGCAGAGCGGACCTGGGGACTAGCGGGGGGAGCTCCTACAATGAGCAGTTCTTC.

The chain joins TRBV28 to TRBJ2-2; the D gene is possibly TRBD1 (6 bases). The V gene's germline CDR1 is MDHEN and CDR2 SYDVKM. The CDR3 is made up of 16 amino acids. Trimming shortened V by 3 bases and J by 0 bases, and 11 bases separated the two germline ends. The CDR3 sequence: CASSFFGQTNTGELFF. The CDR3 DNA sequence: TGTGCCAGCAGTTTTTTTGGACAGACGAACACCGGGGAGCTGTTTTTT.

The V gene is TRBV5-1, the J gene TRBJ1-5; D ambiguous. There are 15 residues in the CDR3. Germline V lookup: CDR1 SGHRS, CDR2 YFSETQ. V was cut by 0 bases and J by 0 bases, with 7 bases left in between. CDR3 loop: CASSLEGRSNQPQHF. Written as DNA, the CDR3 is TGCGCCAGCAGCTTGGAAGGGCGTAGCAATCAGCCCCAGCATTTT.

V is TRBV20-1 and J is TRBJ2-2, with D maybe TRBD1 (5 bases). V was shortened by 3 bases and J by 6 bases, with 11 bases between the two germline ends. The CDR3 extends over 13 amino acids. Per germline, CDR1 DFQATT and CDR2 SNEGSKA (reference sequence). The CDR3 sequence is CSASTGLAGELFF. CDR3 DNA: TGCAGTGCTAGTACAGGTCTGGCCGGGGAGCTGTTTTTT.

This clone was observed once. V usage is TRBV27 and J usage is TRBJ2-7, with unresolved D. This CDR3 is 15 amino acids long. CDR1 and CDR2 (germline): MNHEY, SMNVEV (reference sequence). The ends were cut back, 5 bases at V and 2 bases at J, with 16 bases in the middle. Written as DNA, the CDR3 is TGTGCCAGCAGTGACTTGGGCGCCAGAGCCTACGAGCAGTACTTC. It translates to CASSDLGARAYEQYF.

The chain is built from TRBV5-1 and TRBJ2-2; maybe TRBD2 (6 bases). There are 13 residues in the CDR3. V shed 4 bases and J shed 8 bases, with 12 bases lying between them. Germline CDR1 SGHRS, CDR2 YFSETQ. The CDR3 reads CASSAVGGGELFF. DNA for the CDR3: TGCGCCAGCAGCGCTGTCGGGGGAGGGGAGCTGTTTTTT.

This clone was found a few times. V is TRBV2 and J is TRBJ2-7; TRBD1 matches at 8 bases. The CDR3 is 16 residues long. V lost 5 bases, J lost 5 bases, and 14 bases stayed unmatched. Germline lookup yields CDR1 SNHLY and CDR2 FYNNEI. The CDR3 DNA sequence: TGTGCCAGCAGTCCGCAACGACAGGGGTTATACCACGAGCAGTACTTC. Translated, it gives CASSPQRQGLYHEQYF.

CDR3: CASSLTRKTAFF. DNA of the CDR3: TGTGCCAGCAGCTTAACTAGGAAAACAGCTTTCTTT. J is TRBJ1-1 and V is TRBV11-1; D unresolved. This CDR3 region has 12 residues. CDR1 and CDR2 from the germline V gene are SGHAT and FQDESV (reference sequence). Trimming cost V 2 bases and J 10 bases, with 11 bases left between them. Full variable domain (outside the CDR3, taken from reference TRBV11-1 and TRBJ1-1): EAEVAQSPRYKITEKSQAVAFWCDPISGHATLYWYRQILGQGPELLVQFQDESVVDDSQLPKDRFSAERLKGVDSTLKIQPAELGDSAMYLCASSLTRKTAFFGQGTRLTVV.

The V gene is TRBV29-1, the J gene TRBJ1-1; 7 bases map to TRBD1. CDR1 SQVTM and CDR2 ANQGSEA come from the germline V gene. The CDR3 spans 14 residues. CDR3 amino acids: CRAIRDSRGTEAFF. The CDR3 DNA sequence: TGCAGGGCGATTAGGGACAGTCGGGGCACTGAAGCTTTCTTT.

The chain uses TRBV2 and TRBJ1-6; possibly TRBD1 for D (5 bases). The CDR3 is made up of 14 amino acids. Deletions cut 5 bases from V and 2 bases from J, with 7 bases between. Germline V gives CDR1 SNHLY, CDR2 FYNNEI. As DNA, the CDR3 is TGTGCCAGCAGTCTGACAGCCTATAATTCACCCCTCCACTTT. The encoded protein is CASSLTAYNSPLHF.

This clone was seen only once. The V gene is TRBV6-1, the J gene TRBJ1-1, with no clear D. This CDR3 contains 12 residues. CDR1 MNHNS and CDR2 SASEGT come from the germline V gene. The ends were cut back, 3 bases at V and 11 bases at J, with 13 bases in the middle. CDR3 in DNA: TGTGCCAGCAGTGAGTCTCGGGAGAGGGCTTTCTTT. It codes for CASSESRERAFF.

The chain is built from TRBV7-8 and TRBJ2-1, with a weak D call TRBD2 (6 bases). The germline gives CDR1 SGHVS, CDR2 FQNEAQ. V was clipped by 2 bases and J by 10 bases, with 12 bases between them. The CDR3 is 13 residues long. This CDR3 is CASSLRDLGEQFF. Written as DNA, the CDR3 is TGTGCCAGCAGCTTAAGGGACTTAGGGGAGCAGTTCTTC.

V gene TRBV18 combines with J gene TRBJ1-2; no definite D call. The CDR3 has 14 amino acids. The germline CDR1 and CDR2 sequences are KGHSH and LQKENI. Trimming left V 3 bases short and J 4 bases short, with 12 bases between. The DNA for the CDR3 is TGTGCCAGCTCACCGTCCAGAGAGATCTATGGCTACACCTTC. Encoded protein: CASSPSREIYGYTF.

This CDR3 reads CASSYPFGGTDTQYF. CDR3 DNA sequence: TGTGCCAGCAGTTACCCCTTCGGGGGCACAGATACGCAGTATTTT. The V and J genes are TRBV6-2 or TRBV6-3 and TRBJ2-3; a weak D match, TRBD2 (5 bases). V lost 2 bases and J 1 base, leaving 10 bases between the germline ends. CDR1 and CDR2 (germline): MNHEY, SVGEGT. This CDR3 region has 15 residues.

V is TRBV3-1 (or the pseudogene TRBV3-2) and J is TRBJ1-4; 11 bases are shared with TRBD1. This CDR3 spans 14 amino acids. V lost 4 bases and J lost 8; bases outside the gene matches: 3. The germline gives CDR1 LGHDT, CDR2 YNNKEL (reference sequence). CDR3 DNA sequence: TGTGCCAGCAGCCTGGGACAGGGGGTGGAAAAACTGTTTTTT. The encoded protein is CASSLGQGVEKLFF.

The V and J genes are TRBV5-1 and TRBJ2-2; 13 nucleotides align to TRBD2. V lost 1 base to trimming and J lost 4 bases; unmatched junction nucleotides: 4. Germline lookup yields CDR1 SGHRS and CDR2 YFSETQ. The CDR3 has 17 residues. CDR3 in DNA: TGCGCCAGCAGCTTGCAAGGGACTAGCGGGGCCACCGGGGAGCTGTTTTTT. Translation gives CASSLQGTSGATGELFF.

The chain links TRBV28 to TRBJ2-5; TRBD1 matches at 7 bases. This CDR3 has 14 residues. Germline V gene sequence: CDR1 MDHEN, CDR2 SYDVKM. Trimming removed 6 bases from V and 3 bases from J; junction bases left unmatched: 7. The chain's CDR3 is CASSLTGEKETQYF. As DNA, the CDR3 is TGTGCCAGCAGCTTAACAGGGGAAAAAGAGACCCAGTACTTC.

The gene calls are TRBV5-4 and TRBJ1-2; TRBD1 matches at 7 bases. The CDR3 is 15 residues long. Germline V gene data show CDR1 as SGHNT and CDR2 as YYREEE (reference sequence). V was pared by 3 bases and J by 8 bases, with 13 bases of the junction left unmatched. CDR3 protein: CASSYATGAGDGYTF. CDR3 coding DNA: TGTGCCAGCAGCTATGCCACAGGGGCCGGAGACGGCTACACCTTC.

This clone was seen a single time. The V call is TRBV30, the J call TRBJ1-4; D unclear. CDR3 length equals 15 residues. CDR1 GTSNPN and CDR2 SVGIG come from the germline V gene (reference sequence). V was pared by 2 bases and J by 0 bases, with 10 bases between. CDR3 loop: CAWSRNPATNEKLFF. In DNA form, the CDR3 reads TGTGCCTGGAGTAGGAACCCTGCAACTAATGAAAAACTGTTTTTT.

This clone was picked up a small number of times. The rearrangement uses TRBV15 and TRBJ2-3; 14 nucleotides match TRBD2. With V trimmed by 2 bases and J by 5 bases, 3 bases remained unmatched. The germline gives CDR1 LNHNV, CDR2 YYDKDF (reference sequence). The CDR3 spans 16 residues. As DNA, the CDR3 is TGTGCCACCAGCAGAAGACTAGCGGGAGGGGGAGATACGCAGTATTTT. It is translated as CATSRRLAGGGDTQYF.